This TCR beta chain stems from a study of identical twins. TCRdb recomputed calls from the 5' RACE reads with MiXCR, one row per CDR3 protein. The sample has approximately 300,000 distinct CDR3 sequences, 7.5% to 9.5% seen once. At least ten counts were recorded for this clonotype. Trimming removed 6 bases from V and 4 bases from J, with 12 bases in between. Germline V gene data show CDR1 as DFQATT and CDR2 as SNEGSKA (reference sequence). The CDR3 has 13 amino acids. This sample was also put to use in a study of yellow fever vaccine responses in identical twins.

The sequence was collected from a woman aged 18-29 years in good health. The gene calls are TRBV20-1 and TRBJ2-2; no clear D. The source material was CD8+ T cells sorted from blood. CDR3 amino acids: CSAVARVTGELFF. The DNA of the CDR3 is TGCAGTGCCGTCGCTAGGGTCACCGGGGAGCTGTTTTTT.